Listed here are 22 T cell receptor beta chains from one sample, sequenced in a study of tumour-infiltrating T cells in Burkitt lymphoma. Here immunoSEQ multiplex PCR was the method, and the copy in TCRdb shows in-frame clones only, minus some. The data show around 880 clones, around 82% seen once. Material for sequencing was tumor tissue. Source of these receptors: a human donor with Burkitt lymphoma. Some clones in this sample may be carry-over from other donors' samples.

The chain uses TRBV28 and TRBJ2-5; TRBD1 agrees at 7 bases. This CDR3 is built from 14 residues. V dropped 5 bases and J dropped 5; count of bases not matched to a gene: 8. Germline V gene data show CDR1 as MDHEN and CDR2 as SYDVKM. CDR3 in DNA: TGTGCCAGCAGTCCTCGACAGGGCTGGGAGACCCAGTACTTC. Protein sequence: CASSPRQGWETQYF.

The CDR3: CASSYTPPGLGGYEQYF. CDR3 coding DNA: TGTGCCAGCAGTTATACCCCCCCGGGACTAGGAGGTTACGAGCAGTACTTC. The chain carries TRBV27 and TRBJ2-7, with 8 bases identical to TRBD2. CDR1 and CDR2 (germline): MNHEY, SMNVEV (reference sequence). The CDR3 length is 17 residues. The V and J ends lost 4 bases and 4 bases, in that order; junction bases with no gene match: 15.

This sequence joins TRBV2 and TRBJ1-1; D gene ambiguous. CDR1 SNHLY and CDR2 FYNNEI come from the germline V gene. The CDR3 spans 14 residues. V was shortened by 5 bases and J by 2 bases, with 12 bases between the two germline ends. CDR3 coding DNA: TGTGCCAGCAGTAATCTGGTGGGTAACACTGAAGCTTTCTTT. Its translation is CASSNLVGNTEAFF.

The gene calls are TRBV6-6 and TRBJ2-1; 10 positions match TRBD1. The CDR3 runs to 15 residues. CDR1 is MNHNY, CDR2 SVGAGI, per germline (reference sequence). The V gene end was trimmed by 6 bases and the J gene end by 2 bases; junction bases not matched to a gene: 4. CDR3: CASRSGQGAYNEQFF. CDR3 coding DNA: TGTGCCAGCAGAAGTGGACAGGGGGCCTACAATGAGCAGTTCTTC.

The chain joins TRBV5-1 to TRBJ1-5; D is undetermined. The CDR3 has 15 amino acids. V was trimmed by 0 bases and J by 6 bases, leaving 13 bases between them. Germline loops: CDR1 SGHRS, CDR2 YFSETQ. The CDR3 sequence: CASSLDGQPSQPQHF. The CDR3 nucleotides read TGCGCCAGCAGCTTGGATGGCCAGCCCTCTCAGCCCCAGCATTTT.

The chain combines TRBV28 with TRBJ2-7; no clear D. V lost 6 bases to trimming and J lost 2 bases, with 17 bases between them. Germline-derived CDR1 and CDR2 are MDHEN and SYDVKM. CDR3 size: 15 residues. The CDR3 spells CASSTIGHPPYEQYF. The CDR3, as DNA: TGTGCCAGCAGCACCATCGGCCACCCCCCCTACGAGCAGTACTTC.

The CDR3 is CASAVLGGETQYF. The CDR3 DNA reads as TGTGCCAGCGCCGTTCTTGGCGGAGAGACCCAGTACTTC. This chain joins TRBV6-5 and TRBJ2-5; no firm D call. CDR1 is MNHEY, CDR2 SVGAGI, per germline. The CDR3 is 13 amino acids. Trimming removed 8 bases at V and 4 bases at J, with 14 bases between.

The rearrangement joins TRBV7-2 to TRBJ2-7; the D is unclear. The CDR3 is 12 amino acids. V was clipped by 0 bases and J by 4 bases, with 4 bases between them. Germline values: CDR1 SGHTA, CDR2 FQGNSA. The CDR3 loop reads CASSLAAYEQYF. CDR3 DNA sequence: TGTGCCAGCAGCTTAGCGGCTTACGAGCAGTACTTC.

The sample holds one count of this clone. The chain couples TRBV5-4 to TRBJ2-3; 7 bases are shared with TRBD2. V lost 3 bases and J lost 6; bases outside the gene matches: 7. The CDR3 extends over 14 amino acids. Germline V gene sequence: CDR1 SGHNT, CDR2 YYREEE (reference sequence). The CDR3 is CASSSPSAGDTQYF. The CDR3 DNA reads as TGTGCCAGCAGCTCACCTTCAGCGGGGGATACGCAGTATTTT. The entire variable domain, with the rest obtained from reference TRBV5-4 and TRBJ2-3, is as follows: ETGVTQSPTHLIKTRGQQVTLRCSSQSGHNTVSWYQQALGQGPQFIFQYYREEENGRGNFPPRFSGLQFPNYSSELNVNALELDDSALYLCASSSPSAGDTQYFGPGTRLTVL.

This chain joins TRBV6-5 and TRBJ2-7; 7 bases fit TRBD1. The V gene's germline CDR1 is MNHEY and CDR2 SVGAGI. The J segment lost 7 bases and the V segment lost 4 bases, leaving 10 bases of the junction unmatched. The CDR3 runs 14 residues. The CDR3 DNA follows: TGTGCCAGCAGTTCTTACAGGGGAATTGAAGAGCAGTACTTC. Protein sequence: CASSSYRGIEEQYF.

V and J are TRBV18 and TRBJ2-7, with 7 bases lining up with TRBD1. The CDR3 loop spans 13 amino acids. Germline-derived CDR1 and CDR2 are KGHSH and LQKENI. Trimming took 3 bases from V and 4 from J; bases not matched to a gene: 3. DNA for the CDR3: TGTGCCAGCTCACCTAGACAGGGATACGAGCAGTACTTC. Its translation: CASSPRQGYEQYF.

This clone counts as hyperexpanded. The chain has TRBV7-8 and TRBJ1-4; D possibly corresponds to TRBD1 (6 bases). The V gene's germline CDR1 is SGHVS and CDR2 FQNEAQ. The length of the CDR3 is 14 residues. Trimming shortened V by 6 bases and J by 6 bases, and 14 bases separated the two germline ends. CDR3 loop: CASRGGRRDEKLFF. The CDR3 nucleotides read TGTGCCAGCAGGGGGGGCCGGAGGGATGAAAAACTGTTTTTT.

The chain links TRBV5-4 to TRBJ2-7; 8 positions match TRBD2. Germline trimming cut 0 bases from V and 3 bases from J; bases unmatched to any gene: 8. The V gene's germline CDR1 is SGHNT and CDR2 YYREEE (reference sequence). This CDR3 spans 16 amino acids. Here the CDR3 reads CASSLDGLAGIYEQYF. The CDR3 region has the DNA TGTGCCAGCAGCTTGGACGGGTTAGCGGGGATCTACGAGCAGTACTTC.

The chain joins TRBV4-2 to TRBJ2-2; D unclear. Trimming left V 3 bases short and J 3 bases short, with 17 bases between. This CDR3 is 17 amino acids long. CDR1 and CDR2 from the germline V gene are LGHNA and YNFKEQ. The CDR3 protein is CASSQSSNLMHTGELFF. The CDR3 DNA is TGTGCCAGCAGCCAGAGTTCAAACCTTATGCACACCGGGGAGCTGTTTTTT.

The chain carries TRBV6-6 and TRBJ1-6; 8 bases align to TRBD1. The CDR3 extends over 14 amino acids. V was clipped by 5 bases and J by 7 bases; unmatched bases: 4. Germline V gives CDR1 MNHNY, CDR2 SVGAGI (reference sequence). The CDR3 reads CASSMTGVNSPLHF. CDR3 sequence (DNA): TGTGCCAGCAGTATGACAGGGGTAAATTCACCCCTCCACTTT.

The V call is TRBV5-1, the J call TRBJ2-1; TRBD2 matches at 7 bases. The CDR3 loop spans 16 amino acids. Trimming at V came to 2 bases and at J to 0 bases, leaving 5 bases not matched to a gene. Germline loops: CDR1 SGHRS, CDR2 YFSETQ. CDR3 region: CASSFSGSSSYNEQFF. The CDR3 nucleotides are TGCGCCAGCAGCTTTAGCGGGTCGAGCTCCTACAATGAGCAGTTCTTC.

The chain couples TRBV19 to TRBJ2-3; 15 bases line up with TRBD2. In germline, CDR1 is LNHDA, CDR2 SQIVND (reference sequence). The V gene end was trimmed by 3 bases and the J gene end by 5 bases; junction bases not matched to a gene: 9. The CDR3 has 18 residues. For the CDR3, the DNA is TGTGCCAGTAGTATCGGACTAGCGGGAGGGCCACGGGGAGATACGCAGTATTTT. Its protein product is CASSIGLAGGPRGDTQYF.

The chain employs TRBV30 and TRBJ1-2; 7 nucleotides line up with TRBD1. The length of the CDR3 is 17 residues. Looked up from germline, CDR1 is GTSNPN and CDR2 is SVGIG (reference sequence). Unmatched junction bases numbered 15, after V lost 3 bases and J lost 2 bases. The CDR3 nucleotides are TGTGCCTGGAGAACCACCCGGGACAGTAGGCGGAACTATGGCTACACCTTC. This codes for CAWRTTRDSRRNYGYTF.

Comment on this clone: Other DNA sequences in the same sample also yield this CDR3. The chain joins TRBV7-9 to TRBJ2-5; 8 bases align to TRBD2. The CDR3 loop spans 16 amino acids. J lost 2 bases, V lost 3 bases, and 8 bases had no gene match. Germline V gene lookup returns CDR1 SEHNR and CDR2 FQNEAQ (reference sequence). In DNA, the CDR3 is TGTGCCAGCAGCTTCAGCGCGGGAGGATTTCAAGAGACCCAGTACTTC. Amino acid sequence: CASSFSAGGFQETQYF.

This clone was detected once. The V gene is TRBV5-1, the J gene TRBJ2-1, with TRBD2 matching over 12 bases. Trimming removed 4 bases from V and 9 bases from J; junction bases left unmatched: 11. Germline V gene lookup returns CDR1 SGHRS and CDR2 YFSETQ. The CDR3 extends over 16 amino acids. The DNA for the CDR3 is TGCGCCAGCAGCCCACGACTAGCGGGAGAACAGGGTGAGCAGTTCTTC. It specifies CASSPRLAGEQGEQFF.

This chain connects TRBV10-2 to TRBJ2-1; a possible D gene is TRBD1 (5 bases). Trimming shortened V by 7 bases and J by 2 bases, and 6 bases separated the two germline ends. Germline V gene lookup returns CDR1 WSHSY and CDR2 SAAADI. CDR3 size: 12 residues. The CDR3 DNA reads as TGCGCCAGCATGGACACCTACAATGAGCAGTTCTTC. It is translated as CASMDTYNEQFF.

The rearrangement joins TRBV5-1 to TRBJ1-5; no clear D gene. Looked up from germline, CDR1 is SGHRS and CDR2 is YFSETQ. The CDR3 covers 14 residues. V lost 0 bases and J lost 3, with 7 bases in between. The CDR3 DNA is TGCGCCAGCAGCTTGGAACCTAACAATCAGCCCCAGCATTTT. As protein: CASSLEPNNQPQHF.